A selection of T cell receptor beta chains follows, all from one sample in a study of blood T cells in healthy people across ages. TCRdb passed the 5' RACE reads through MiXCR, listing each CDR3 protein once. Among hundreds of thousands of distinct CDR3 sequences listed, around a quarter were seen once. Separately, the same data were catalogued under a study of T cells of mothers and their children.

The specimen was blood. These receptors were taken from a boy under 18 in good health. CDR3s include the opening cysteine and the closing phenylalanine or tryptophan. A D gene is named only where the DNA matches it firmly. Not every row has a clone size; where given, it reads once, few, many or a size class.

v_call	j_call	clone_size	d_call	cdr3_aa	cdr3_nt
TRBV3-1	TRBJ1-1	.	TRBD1	CASSRGPGGTEAFF	TGTGCCAGCAGCCGGGGCCCAGGGGGCACTGAAGCTTTCTTT
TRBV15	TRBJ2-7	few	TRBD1	CATSPRQGSYEQYF	TGTGCCACCAGCCCTCGACAGGGGTCCTACGAGCAGTACTTC
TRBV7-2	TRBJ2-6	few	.	CASSLFASGANVLTF	TGTGCCAGCAGCTTGTTTGCCTCTGGGGCCAACGTCCTGACTTTC
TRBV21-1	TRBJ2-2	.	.	CASSKGGRHTGELFF	TGTGCCAGCAGCAAAGGGGGCCGACACACCGGGGAGCTGTTTTTT
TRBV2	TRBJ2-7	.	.	CASSVSGLYF	TGTGCCAGCAGTGTATCCGGGCTGTACTTC
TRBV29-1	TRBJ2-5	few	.	CSVEDLGGHSQETQYF	TGCAGCGTTGAAGATCTAGGCGGACACTCACAAGAGACCCAGTACTTC
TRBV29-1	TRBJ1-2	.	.	CSVRGGSYGYTF	TGCAGCGTTCGGGGGGGTAGCTATGGCTACACCTTC
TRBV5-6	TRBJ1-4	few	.	CASSLDKGWGEKLFF	TGTGCCAGCAGCTTGGATAAGGGGTGGGGCGAAAAACTGTTTTTT
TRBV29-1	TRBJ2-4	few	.	CSVVQDTHKNIQYF	TGCAGCGTTGTACAGGATACTCACAAAAACATTCAGTACTTC
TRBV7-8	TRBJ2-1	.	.	CASSYGGGYNEQFF	TGTGCCAGCAGCTACGGAGGGGGATACAATGAGCAGTTCTTC
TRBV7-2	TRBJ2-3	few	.	CASSLVGPTDTQYF	TGTGCCAGCAGCTTAGTTGGACCCACAGATACGCAGTATTTT
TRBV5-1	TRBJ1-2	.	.	CASSLEGGDIDGYTF	TGCGCCAGCAGCTTGGAGGGGGGGGACATCGATGGCTACACCTTC
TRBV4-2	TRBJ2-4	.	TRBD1	CASSQDLFGTGDTGLAKNIQYF	TGTGCCAGCAGCCAAGATTTGTTCGGGACAGGGGATACCGGATTAGCCAAAAACATTCAGTACTTC
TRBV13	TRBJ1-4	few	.	CASSLFPGTVTNEKLFF	TGTGCCAGCAGCTTATTCCCTGGGACGGTAACTAATGAAAAACTGTTTTTT
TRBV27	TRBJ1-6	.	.	CASNYPGSPLHF	TGTGCCAGCAATTACCCAGGTTCACCCCTCCACTTT
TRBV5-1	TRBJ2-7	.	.	CASSNRVGYEQYF	TGCGCCAGCAGCAATCGGGTGGGGTACGAGCAGTACTTC
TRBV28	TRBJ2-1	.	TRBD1	CASRSDRGGSQFF	TGTGCCAGCAGATCAGACAGGGGGGGATCGCAGTTCTTC
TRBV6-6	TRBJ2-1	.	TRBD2	CASRDPAGGSPVGQFF	TGTGCCAGCAGGGACCCAGCGGGAGGAAGTCCCGTCGGGCAGTTCTTC
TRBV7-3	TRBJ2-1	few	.	CASSLQIAQYNEQFF	TGTGCCAGCAGCTTACAAATAGCTCAATACAATGAGCAGTTCTTC
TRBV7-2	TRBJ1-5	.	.	CASSPIGQPQHF	TGTGCCAGCAGCCCCATAGGCCAGCCCCAGCATTTT